This T cell receptor beta chain was recovered during a study of blood T cell repertoires in COVID-19. For the study at large: From T cells, B-cell-depleted T cells, or PBMCs came the material, which was cDNA or gDNA.

Seattle-derived patients entered the study during active infection and were followed longitudinally. This CDR3 is built from 12 residues. V lost 0 bases and J 5 bases, leaving 5 bases between the germline ends. From germline, CDR1 is SGHRS and CDR2 YFSETQ. In the authors' methods: It was from reference gene primer amplification that nucleated cell counts were estimated. The data were produced by immunoSEQ multiplex PCR, yet TCRdb's version contains in-frame clones alone and is incomplete. Clonal size and the V and J genes are those of that table, whereas D and trimming came from the DNA. The sample shows tens of thousands of clones, roughly four fifths of them seen only once.

The rearrangement uses TRBV5-1 and TRBJ1-2; D call uncertain. Sequenced input: peripheral blood. The origin of this receptor is a man aged 65 to 85 with COVID-19, enrolled during active disease. CDR3 DNA: TGCGCCAGCAGCTTGGGGCGGTATGGCTACACCTTC. Its translation: CASSLGRYGYTF. The whole variable domain, remainder taken from reference TRBV5-1 and TRBJ1-2, is KAGVTQTPRYLIKTRGQQVTLSCSPISGHRSVSWYQQTPGQGLQFLFEYFSETQRNKGNFPGRFSGRQFSNSRSEMNVSTLELGDSALYLCASSLGRYGYTFGSGTRLTVV.